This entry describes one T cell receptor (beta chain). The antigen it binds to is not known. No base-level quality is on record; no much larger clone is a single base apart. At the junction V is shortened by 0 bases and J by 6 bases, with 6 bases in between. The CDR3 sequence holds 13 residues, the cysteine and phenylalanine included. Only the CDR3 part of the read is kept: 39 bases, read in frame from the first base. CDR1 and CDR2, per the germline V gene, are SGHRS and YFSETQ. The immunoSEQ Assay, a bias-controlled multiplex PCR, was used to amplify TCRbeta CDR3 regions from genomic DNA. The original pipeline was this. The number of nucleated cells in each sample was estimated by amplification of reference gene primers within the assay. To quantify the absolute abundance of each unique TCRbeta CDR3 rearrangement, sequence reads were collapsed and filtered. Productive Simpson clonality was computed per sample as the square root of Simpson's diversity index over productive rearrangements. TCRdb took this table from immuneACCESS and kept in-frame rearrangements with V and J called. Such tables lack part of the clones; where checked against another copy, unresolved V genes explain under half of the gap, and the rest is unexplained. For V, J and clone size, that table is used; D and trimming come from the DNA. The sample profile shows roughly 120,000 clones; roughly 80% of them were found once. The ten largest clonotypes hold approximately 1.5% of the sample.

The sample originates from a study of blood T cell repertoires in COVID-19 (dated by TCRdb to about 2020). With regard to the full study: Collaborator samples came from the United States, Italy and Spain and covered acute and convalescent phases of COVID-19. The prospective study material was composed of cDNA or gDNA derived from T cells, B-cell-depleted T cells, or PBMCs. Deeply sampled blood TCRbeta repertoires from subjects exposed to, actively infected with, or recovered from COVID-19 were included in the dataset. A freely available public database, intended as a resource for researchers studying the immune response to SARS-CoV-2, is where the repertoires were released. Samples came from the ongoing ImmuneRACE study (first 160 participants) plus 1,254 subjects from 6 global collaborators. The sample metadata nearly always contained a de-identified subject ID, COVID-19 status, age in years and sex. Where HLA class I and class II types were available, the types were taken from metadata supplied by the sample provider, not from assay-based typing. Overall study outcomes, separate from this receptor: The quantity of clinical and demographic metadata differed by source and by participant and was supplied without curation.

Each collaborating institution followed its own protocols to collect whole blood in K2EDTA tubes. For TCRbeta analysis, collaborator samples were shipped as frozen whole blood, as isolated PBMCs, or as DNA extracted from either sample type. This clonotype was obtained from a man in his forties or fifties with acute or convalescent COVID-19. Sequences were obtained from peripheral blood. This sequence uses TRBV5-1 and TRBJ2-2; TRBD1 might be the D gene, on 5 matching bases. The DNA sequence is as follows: TGCGCCAGCAGCTTGGAAGGGGCCGGGGAGCTGTTTTTT. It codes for CASSLEGAGELFF.